This T cell receptor (beta chain) comes out of a study of neurological immune-mediated disorders. Study details: Among 35 or so multiple sclerosis patients, around 31 were relapsing-remitting and 3 were secondary progressive.

The cDNA was synthesized by means of template-switch 5'RACE, which was carried out with 10-nucleotide random UMIs. TCRdb processed the 5' RACE reads anew with MiXCR; each CDR3 protein has one entry. The sample has 65,000 to 90,000 distinct CDR3 sequences; more than 3% are singletons. CDR1 and CDR2 from the germline V gene are DFQATT and SNEGSKA (reference sequence). The CDR3 extends over 16 amino acids. V dropped 5 bases and J dropped 0; count of bases not matched to a gene: 7. This clonotype has ten or more counts. Sequencing input: PBMCs. This TCR was recovered from a woman aged 45-65 years with multiple sclerosis. The chain recombines TRBV20-1 with TRBJ2-1; TRBD2 matches at 10 bases. CDR3 amino acids: CSAGKAGGPSYNEQFF. In DNA, the CDR3 is TGCAGTGCTGGAAAAGCGGGAGGGCCCTCCTACAATGAGCAGTTCTTC.